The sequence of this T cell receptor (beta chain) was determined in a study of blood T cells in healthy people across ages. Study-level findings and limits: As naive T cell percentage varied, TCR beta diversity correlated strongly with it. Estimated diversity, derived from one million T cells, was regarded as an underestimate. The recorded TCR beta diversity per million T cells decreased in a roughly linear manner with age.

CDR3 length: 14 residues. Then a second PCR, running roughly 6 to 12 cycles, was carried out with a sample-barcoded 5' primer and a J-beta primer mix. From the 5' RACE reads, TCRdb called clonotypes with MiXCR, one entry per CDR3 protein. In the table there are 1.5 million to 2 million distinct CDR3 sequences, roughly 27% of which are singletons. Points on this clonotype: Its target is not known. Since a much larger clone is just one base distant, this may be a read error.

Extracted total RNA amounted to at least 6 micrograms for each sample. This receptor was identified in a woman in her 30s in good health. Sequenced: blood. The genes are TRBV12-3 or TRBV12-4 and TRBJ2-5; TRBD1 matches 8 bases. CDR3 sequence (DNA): TGTGGCAGCAGTTCGACAGGGGTAGAGGAGACCCAGTACTTC. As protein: CGSSSTGVEETQYF.